The 18 T cell receptor beta chains presented below share a single source sample, sequenced in a study of technical replicates of blood from several donors. Data came from immunoSEQ multiplex PCR; TCRdb stores just in-frame clones and leaves some out. The sample carries around 62,000 clones, about 98% recorded once. Sequences were obtained from T cells isolated from PBMCs. The receptors stem from a human donor in good health.

This clone has just one count. The chain employs TRBV11-3 and TRBJ2-2; TRBD2 aligns across 7 bases. This CDR3 comprises 14 residues. Trimming cost V 5 bases and J 7 bases; bases outside gene matches: 7. In germline, CDR1 is SGHNT, CDR2 YENEEA. CDR3 nucleotide sequence: TGTGCCAGCAGCCCACAAGCGGGAATCGGGGAGCTGTTTTTT. Its protein product is CASSPQAGIGELFF.

The V call is TRBV4-1, the J call TRBJ1-1; TRBD1 matches at 9 bases. Germline loops: CDR1 MGHRA, CDR2 YSYEKL. This CDR3 is built from 15 residues. V trimming: 5 bases; J trimming: 5 bases; junction bases outside the gene matches: 9. For the CDR3, the DNA is TGCGCCAGCAGCGCAAAACAGGGGGCTGGGACTGAAGCTTTCTTT. Translated, it gives CASSAKQGAGTEAFF.

The gene calls are TRBV19 and TRBJ1-1; TRBD1 matches 9 bases. The V gene end was trimmed by 5 bases and the J gene end by 9 bases; junction bases not matched to a gene: 10. Germline loops: CDR1 LNHDA, CDR2 SQIVND (reference sequence). The CDR3 covers 14 residues. This chain's CDR3 is CASSPGTGFLKAFF. The CDR3 DNA is TGTGCCAGTAGTCCCGGGACAGGGTTTCTTAAAGCTTTCTTT. Full variable domain (rest looked up from reference TRBV19 and TRBJ1-1): DGGITQSPKYLFRKEGQNVTLSCEQNLNHDAMYWYRQDPGQGLRLIYYSQIVNDFQKGDIAEGYSVSREKKESFPLTVTSAQKNPTAFYLCASSPGTGFLKAFFGQGTRLTVV.

The chain carries TRBV23-1 and TRBJ2-4; 7 bases map to TRBD2. TRBV23-1 is given ORF status, its function remaining uncertain. Germline trimming cut 1 base from V and 14 bases from J; bases unmatched to any gene: 8. This CDR3 comprises 13 residues. This CDR3 reads CASSQWGREGEYF. CDR3 nucleotides: TGCGCCAGCAGTCAATGGGGAAGGGAGGGAGAGTACTTC.

The chain has TRBV11-3 and TRBJ2-7, with 7 positions matching TRBD1. This CDR3 spans 14 amino acids. V shed 2 bases and J 2 bases; nucleotides not matched to a gene: 3. CDR1 and CDR2 (germline): SGHNT, YENEEA. Here the CDR3 reads CASSLQGDAYEQYF. The CDR3 DNA reads TGTGCCAGCAGCTTACAGGGGGATGCCTACGAGCAGTACTTC.

In this sample, this clone turned up once. The chain has TRBV7-2 and TRBJ2-5, with 7 bases aligning to TRBD1. J gave up 4 bases and V 1 base, and 6 bases lay outside the gene matches. The CDR3 has 15 amino acids. Looked up from germline, CDR1 is SGHTA and CDR2 is FQGNSA. This CDR3 reads CASSLVDRAGETQYF. For the CDR3, the DNA is TGTGCCAGCAGCTTAGTCGACAGGGCAGGAGAGACCCAGTACTTC.

The chain has TRBV30 and TRBJ1-2, with a possible D match to TRBD1 (6 bases). The CDR3 extends over 15 amino acids. Germline V gene sequence: CDR1 GTSNPN, CDR2 SVGIG (reference sequence). The ends were cut back, 2 bases at V and 4 bases at J, with 17 bases in the middle. The CDR3 region is CAWSYPGHSFYGYTF. Written as DNA, the CDR3 is TGTGCCTGGAGTTACCCGGGACATAGCTTCTATGGCTACACCTTC. The whole variable domain, filled in from reference TRBV30 and TRBJ1-2, reads SQTIHQWPATLVQPVGSPLSLECTVEGTSNPNLYWYRQAAGRGLQLLFYSVGIGQISSEVPQNLSASRPQDRQFILSSKKLLLSDSGFYLCAWSYPGHSFYGYTFGSGTRLTVV.

In DNA, the CDR3 is TGCGCCAGCAGCTTGGACACAACGCGTTCAAAGACAGCGATTCTCTACGAGCAGTACTTC. Protein product: CASSLDTTRSKTAILYEQYF. The rearrangement uses TRBV5-1 and TRBJ2-7, with D perhaps matching TRBD1 (5 bases). The CDR3 consists of 20 residues. Trimming pared 0 bases from V and 3 bases from J, leaving 28 bases between. Germline V gives CDR1 SGHRS, CDR2 YFSETQ.

The genes are TRBV12-2 and TRBJ2-3; the table's D call, TRBD2, has no DNA check behind it. TRBV12-2 is described as a pseudogene. The length of the CDR3 is 17 residues. In DNA, the CDR3 is TGTGCAAGTCGCTTAAAAGGGGCGGGGGGGCTGATAGATACGCAGTATTTT. It specifies CASRLKGAGGLIDTQYF.

The chain joins TRBV2 to TRBJ2-5, with TRBD2 matching over 7 bases. The length of the CDR3 is 15 residues. Per germline, CDR1 SNHLY and CDR2 FYNNEI. The junction had 4 bases not matched to a gene; V was cut back by 1 base and J by 2 bases. This chain's CDR3 is CASSEGRGLQETQYF. The CDR3 coding sequence is TGTGCCAGCAGTGAAGGACGGGGACTACAAGAGACCCAGTACTTC.

The chain employs TRBV6-5 and TRBJ2-3, with 9 bases that match TRBD2. Germline loops: CDR1 MNHEY, CDR2 SVGAGI. Losses at the gene ends were 2 bases for V and 6 bases for J; bases not matched to a gene: 3. The CDR3 consists of 14 residues. CDR3 sequence: CASSYVSGGDTQYF. The CDR3 region has the DNA TGTGCCAGCAGTTACGTTAGCGGGGGCGATACGCAGTATTTT.

This chain connects TRBV30 to TRBJ2-5, with D possibly TRBD1 on 5 matching bases. The CDR3 covers 11 residues. Deletions cut 7 bases from V and 5 bases from J, with 11 bases between. Germline assignment: CDR1 GTSNPN and CDR2 SVGIG (reference sequence). The CDR3 protein is CALTVGETQYF. CDR3 DNA: TGTGCCTTGACAGTAGGGGAGACCCAGTACTTC.

This chain connects TRBV29-1 to TRBJ2-7, with a possible D match to TRBD2 (6 bases). Germline V lookup: CDR1 SQVTM, CDR2 ANQGSEA. CDR3 size: 12 residues. V lost 1 base, J lost 3 bases, and 7 bases lay in between. Here the CDR3 DNA reads TGCAGCGTTGAAGCGGGAGACTACGAGCAGTACTTC. Protein sequence: CSVEAGDYEQYF.

The chain is built from TRBV2 and TRBJ1-4, with 7 bases matching TRBD1. The junction had 7 bases not matched to a gene; V was cut back by 5 bases and J by 4 bases. Per the germline V gene, CDR1 is SNHLY and CDR2 is FYNNEI. The CDR3 sequence is 15 residues long. DNA for the CDR3: TGTGCCAGCAGTCCCCTGACAGGGAATAATGAAAAACTGTTTTTT. Amino acid sequence: CASSPLTGNNEKLFF.

The chain uses TRBV6-6 and TRBJ1-2; a possible D gene is TRBD1 (6 bases). Germline CDR1 reads MNHNY; CDR2 reads SVGAGI (reference sequence). Between the trimmed V and J ends, which lost 4 bases and 8 bases, there was a span of 14 bases. This CDR3 has 13 residues. CDR3 bases: TGTGCCAGCAGTTCCACAGGGATGGGCGGCTACACCTTC. Translation: CASSSTGMGGYTF.

The V call is TRBV29-1, the J call TRBJ2-1; D is unclear. The CDR3 has 15 residues. V dropped 8 bases and J dropped 7 bases, with 24 bases sitting between them. Germline V gives CDR1 SQVTM, CDR2 ANQGSEA. CDR3 protein: CSPYLTTQPANEQFF. The CDR3 region has the DNA TGCAGCCCCTACCTCACTACCCAGCCGGCGAATGAGCAGTTCTTC.

The DNA of the CDR3 is TGCGCCAGCAGTGACGGTGAGCAGTTCTTC. Encoded protein: CASSDGEQFF. The chain carries TRBV10-2 and TRBJ2-1; D is ambiguous. V gave up 3 bases and J gave up 9 bases, with 3 bases separating them. CDR1 is WSHSY and CDR2 is SAAADI in the germline V gene. The CDR3 has 10 residues.

The genes are TRBV11-2 and TRBJ2-1, with D possibly TRBD2 on 6 matching bases. CDR3 length: 17 amino acids. The ends were cut back, 1 base at V and 4 bases at J, with 17 bases in the middle. The V gene's germline CDR1 is SGHAT and CDR2 FQNNGV. The CDR3 here is CASSLGLASPRYNEQFF. As DNA, the CDR3 is TGTGCCAGCAGCTTAGGTCTAGCGAGCCCCAGATACAATGAGCAGTTCTTC. The full variable domain, in which reference TRBV11-2 and TRBJ2-1 provide the parts outside the CDR3, is EAGVAQSPRYKIIEKRQSVAFWCNPISGHATLYWYQQILGQGPKLLIQFQNNGVVDDSQLPKDRFSAERLKGVDSTLKIQPAKLEDSAVYLCASSLGLASPRYNEQFFGPGTRLTVL.